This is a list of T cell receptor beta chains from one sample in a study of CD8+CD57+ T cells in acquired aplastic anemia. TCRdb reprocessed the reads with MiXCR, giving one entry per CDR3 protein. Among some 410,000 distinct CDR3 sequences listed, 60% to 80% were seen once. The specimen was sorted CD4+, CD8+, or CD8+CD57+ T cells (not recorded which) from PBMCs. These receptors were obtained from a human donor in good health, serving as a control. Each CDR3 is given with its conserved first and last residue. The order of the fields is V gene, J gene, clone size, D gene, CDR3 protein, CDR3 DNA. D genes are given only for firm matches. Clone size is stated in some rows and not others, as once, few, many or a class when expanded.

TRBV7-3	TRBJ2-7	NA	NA	CASSRGFDSYFGPF	NA
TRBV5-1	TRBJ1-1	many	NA	CASSLGRGNTEAFF	TGCGCCAGCAGCTTAGGCAGGGGGAACACTGAAGCTTTCTTT
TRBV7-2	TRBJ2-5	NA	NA	CASSLVAGGNPEPQYF	TGTGCCAGCAGCCTAGTGGCCGGCGGGAACCCAGAGCCCCAGTACTTC
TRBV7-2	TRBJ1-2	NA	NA	CASSQDRTGADYGYTF	TGTGCCAGCAGCCAAGATCGAACAGGAGCGGACTATGGCTACACCTTC
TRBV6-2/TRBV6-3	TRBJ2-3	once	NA	CASITDTDTQYF	TGTGCCAGCATTACGGACACAGATACGCAGTATTTT
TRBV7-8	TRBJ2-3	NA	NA	CASSLVESSSTDTQYF	TGTGCCAGCAGCTTAGTTGAGAGTTCTAGCACAGATACGCAGTATTTT
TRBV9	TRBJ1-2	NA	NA	CASSAEGSNYGYTF	TGTGCCAGCAGCGCGGAAGGGTCAAACTATGGCTACACCTTC
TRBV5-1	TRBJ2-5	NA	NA	CASSLAEGFAETQYF	TGTGCCAGCAGCTTGGCCGAGGGGTTTGCGGAGACCCAGTACTTC
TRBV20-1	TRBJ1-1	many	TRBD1	CSAREQTGGRNAFF	TGCAGTGCTAGAGAACAGACAGGGGGCAGGAATGCTTTCTTT
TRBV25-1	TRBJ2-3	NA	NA	CGSFDPGRHTQYF	TGTGGCAGCTTTGACCCGGGTCGTCATACGCAGTATTTT
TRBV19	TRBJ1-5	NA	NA	CASRSNNQPQHF	TGTGCCAGTAGGAGTAACAATCAGCCCCAGCATTTT
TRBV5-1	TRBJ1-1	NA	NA	CASSPCAGGIISSGTEAFF	TGTGCCAGCAGCCCCTGCGCAGGAGGAATCATCAGTAGTGGCACTGAAGCTTTCTTT
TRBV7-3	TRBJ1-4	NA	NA	CASSRPRKENEQLFF	TGTGCCAGCAGCCGGCCGAGAAAGGAGAATGAACAGCTGTTTTTT
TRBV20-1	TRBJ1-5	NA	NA	CSARGASGGAHSEHF	TGCAGTGCTAGAGGGGCGAGCGGGGGGGCTCACTCTGAGCATTTT
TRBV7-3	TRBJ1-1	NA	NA	CASSFGGLGNTEAFF	TGTGCCAGCAGCTTTGGGGGTCTCGGGAACACTGAAGCTTTCTTT
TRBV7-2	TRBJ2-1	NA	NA	CASSLAGGPYEELFF	TGTGCCAGCAGCTTAGCGGGGGGGCCCTACGAAGAGTTGTTCTTC
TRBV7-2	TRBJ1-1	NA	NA	CASSLAPTVNQPQAFF	TGTGCCAGCAGCTTAGCGCCAACCGTTAATCAGCCCCAGGCTTTCTTT
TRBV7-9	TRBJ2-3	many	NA	CASSLTYSSTDTQYF	TGTGCCAGCAGCTTAACTTATTCCAGCACAGATACGCAGTATTTT
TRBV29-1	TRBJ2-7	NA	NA	CGATRAGTCSYEQYF	TGCGGCGCTACCAGGGCCGGCACGTGCTCTTACGAGCAGTACTTC
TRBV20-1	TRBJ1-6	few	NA	CSARETVRNNSPLHF	TGCAGTGCTAGAGAGACAGTAAGGAATAATTCACCCCTCCACTTT
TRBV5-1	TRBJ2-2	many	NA	CASSVGGRYTGELFF	TGTGCCAGCAGCGTAGGGGGGAGGTACACCGGGGAGCTGTTTTTT